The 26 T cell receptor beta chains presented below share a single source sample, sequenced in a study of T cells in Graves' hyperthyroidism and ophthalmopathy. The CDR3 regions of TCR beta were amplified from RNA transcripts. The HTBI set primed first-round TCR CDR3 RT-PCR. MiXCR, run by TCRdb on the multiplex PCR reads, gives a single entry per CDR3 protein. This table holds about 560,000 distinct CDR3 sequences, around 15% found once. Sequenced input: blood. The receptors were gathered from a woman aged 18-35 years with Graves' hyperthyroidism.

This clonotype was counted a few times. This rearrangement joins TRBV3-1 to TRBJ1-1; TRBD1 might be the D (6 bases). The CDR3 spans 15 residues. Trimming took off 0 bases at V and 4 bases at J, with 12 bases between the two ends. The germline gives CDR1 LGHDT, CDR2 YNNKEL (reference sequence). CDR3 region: CASSQDSRGPTEAFF. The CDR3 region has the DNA TGTGCCAGCAGCCAAGATTCCAGGGGTCCCACTGAAGCTTTCTTT.

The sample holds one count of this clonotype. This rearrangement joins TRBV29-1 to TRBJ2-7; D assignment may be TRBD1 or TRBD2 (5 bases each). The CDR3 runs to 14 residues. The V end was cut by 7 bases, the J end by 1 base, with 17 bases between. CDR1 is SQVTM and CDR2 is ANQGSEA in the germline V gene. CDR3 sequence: CSAGASLISYEQYF. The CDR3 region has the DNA TGCAGCGCCGGGGCCTCGCTCATATCCTACGAGCAGTACTTC.

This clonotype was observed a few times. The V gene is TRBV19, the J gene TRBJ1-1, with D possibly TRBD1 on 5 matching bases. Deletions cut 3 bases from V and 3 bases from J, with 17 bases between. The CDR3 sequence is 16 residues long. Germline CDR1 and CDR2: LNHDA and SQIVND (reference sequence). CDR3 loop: CASSIRWAGMHTEAFF. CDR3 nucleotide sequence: TGTGCCAGTAGTATTCGTTGGGCAGGGATGCACACTGAAGCTTTCTTT.

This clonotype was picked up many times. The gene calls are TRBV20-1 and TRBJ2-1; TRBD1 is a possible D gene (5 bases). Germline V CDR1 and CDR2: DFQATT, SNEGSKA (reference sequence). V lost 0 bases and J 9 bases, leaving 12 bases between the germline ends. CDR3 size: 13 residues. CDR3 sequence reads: CSARDFRGSEQFF. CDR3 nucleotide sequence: TGCAGTGCTAGAGACTTTAGGGGAAGTGAGCAGTTCTTC.

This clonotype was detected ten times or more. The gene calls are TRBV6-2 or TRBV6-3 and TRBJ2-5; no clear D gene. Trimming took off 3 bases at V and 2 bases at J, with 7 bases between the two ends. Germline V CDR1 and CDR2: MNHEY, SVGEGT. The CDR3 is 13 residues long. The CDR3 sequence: CASSYPEQETQYF. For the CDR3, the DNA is TGTGCCAGCAGTTATCCGGAACAAGAGACCCAGTACTTC.

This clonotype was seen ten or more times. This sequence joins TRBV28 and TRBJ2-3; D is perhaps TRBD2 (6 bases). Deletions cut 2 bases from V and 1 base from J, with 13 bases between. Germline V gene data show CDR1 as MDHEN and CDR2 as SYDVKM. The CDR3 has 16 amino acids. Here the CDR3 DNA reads TGTGCCAGCAGTTTAGACCCGGGAGAAGGCACAGATACGCAGTATTTT. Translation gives CASSLDPGEGTDTQYF.

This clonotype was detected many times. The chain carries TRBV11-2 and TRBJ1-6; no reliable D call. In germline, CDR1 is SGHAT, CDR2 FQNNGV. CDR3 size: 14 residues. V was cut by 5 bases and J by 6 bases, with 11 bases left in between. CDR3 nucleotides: TGTGCCAGCAGCGGACTGATAGTTAATTCACCCCTCCACTTT. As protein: CASSGLIVNSPLHF.

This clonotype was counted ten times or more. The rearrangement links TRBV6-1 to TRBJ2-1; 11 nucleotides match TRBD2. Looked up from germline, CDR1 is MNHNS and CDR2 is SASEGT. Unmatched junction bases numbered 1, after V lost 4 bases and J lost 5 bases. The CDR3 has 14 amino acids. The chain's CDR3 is CASSASGRNNEQFF. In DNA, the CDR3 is TGTGCCAGCAGTGCTAGCGGGAGGAACAATGAGCAGTTCTTC.

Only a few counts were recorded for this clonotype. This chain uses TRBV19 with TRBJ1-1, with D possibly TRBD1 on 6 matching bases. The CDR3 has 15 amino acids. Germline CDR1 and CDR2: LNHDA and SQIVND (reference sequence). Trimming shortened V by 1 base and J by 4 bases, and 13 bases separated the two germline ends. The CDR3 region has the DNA TGTGCCAGTAGTATAGCTCCCCAGGGGAGCACTGAAGCTTTCTTT. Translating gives CASSIAPQGSTEAFF.

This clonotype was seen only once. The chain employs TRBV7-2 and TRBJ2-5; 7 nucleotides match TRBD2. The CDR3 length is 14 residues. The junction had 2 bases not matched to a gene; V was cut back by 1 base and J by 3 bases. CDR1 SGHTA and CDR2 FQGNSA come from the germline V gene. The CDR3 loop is CASSLVREEETQYF. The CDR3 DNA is TGTGCCAGCAGCTTAGTCCGGGAGGAAGAGACCCAGTACTTC.

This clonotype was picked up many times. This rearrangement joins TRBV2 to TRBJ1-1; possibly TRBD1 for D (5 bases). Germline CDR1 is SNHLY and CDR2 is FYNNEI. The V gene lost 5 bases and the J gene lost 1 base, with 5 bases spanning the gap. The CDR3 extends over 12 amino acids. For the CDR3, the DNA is TGTGCCAGCAGTACAGGGAACACTGAAGCTTTCTTT. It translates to CASSTGNTEAFF.

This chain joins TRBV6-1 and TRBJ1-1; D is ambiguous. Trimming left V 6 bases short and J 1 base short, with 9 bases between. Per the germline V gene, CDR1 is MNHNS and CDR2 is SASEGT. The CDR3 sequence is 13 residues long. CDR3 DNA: TGTGCCAGCAGGAGGCACACGAACACTGAAGCTTTCTTT. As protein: CASRRHTNTEAFF.

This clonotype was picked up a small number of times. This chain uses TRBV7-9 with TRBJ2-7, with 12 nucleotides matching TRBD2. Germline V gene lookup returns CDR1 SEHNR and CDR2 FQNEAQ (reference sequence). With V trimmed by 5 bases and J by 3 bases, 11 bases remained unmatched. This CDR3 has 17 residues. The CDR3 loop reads CASSLGGLAGTYYEQYF. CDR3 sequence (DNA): TGTGCCAGCAGCCTAGGCGGACTAGCGGGGACGTACTACGAGCAGTACTTC. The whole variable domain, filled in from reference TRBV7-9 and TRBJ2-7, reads DTGVSQNPRHKITKRGQNVTFRCDPISEHNRLYWYRQTLGQGPEFLTYFQNEAQLEKSRLLSDRFSAERPKGSFSTLEIQRTEQGDSAMYLCASSLGGLAGTYYEQYFGPGTRLTVT.

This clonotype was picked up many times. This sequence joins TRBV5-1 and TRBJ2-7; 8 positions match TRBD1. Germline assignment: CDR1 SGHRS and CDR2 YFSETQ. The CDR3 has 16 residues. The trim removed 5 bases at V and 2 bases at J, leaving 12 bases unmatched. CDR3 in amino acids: CASRPSTGVSTYEQYF. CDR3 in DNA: TGCGCCAGCAGGCCATCGACAGGGGTGAGCACCTACGAGCAGTACTTC.

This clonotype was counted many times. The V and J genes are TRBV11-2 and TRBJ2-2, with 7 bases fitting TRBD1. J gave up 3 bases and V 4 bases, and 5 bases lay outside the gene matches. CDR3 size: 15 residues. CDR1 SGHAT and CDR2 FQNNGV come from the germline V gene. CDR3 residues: CASSSNRGHTGELFF. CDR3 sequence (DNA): TGTGCCAGCAGCTCTAACAGGGGTCACACCGGGGAGCTGTTTTTT. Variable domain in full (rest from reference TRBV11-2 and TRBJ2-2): EAGVAQSPRYKIIEKRQSVAFWCNPISGHATLYWYQQILGQGPKLLIQFQNNGVVDDSQLPKDRFSAERLKGVDSTLKIQPAKLEDSAVYLCASSSNRGHTGELFFGEGSRLTVL.

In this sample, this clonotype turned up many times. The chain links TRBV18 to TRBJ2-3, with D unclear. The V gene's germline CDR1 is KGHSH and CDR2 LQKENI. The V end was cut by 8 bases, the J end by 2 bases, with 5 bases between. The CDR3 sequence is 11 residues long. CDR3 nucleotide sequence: TGTGCCAGCAGCAACACAGATACGCAGTATTTT. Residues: CASSNTDTQYF.

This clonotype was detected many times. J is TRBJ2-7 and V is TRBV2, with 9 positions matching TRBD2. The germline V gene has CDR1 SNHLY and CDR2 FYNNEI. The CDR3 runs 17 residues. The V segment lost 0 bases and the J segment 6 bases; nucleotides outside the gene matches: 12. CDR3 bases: TGTGCCAGCAGTGAAGCGGCCCGGAGGCGGGGGGGCCCCGAGCAGTACTTC. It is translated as CASSEAARRRGGPEQYF.

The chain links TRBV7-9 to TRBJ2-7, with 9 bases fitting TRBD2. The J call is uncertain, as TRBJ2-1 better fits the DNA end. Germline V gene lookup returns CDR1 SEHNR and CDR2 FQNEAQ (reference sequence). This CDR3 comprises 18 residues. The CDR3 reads CASSLVQGVSGSSYEQFF. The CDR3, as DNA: TGTGCCAGCAGCTTAGTCCAGGGGGTTAGCGGGAGCTCCTACGAGCAGTTCTTC.

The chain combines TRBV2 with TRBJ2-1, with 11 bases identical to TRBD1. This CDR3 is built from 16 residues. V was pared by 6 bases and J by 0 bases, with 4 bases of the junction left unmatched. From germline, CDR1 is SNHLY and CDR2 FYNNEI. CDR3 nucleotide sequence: TGTGCCAGCAGCAGGACAGGGGGCCGCTCCTACAATGAGCAGTTCTTC. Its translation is CASSRTGGRSYNEQFF.

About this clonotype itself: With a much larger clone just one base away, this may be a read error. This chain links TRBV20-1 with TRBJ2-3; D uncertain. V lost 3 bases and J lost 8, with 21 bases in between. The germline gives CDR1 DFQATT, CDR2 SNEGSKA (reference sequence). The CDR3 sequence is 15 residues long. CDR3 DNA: TGCAGTGCTAGTGCCCCGGGCATGGCGTGGTCTACGCAGTATTTT. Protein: CSASAPGMAWSTQYF.

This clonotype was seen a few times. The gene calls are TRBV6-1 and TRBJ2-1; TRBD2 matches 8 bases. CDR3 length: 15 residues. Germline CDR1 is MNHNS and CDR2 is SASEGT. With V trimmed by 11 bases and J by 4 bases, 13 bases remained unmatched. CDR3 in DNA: TGTGCCGGCACCCCAGCGGGAGCATTGTACAATGAGCAGTTCTTC. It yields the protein CAGTPAGALYNEQFF.

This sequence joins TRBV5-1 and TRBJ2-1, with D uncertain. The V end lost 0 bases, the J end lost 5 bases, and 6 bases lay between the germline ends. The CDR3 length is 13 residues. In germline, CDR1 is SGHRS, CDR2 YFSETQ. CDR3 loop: CASSLDRNNEQFF. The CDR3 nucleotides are TGCGCCAGCAGCTTGGACAGAAACAATGAGCAGTTCTTC.

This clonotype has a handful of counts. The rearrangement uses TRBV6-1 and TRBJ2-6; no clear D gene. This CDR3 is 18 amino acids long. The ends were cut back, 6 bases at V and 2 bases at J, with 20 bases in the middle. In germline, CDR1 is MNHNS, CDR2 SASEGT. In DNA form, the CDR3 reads TGTGCCAGCAGCCCGCGTCCCGCGGTCGGGCCTGGGGCCAACGTCCTGACTTTC. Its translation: CASSPRPAVGPGANVLTF.

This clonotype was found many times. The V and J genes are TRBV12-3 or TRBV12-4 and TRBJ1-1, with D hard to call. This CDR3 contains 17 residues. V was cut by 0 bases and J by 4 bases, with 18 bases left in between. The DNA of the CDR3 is TGTGCCAGCAGTTTAGCTAGCCTCGGGGAACTGAGCACTGAAGCTTTCTTT. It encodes CASSLASLGELSTEAFF.

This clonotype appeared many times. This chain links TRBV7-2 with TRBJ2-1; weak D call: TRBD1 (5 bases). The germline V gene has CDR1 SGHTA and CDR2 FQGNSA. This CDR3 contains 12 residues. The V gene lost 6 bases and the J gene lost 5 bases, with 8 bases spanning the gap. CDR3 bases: TGTGCCAGCAGGCGACAGAACAATGAGCAGTTCTTC. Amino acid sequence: CASRRQNNEQFF.

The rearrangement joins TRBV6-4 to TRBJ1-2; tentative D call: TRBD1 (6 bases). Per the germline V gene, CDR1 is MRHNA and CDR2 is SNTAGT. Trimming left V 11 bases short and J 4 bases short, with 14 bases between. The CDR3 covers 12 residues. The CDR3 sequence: CAGEGHSYGYTF. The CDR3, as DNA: TGTGCCGGTGAGGGACATAGCTATGGCTACACCTTC.